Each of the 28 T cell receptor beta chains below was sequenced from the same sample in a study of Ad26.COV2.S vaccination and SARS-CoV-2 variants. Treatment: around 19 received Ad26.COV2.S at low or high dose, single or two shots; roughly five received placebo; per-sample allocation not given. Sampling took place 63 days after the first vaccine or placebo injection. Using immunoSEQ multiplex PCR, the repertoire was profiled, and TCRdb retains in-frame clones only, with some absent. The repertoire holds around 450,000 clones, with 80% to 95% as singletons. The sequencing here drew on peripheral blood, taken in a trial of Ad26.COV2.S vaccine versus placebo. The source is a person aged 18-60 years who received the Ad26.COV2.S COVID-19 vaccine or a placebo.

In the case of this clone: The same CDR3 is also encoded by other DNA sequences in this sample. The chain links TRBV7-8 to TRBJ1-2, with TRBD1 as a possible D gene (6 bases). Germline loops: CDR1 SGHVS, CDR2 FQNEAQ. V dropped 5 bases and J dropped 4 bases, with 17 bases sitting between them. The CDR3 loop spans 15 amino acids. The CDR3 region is CASSLGGGPAYGYTF. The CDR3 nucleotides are TGTGCCAGCAGCCTAGGGGGGGGACCTGCCTATGGCTACACCTTC.

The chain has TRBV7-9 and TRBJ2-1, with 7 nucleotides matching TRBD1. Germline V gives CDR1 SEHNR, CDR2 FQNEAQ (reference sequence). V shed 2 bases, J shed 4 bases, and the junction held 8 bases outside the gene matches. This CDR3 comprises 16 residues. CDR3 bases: TGTGCCAGCAGCTTATCGGGGACAGCACTTTACAATGAGCAGTTCTTC. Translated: CASSLSGTALYNEQFF.

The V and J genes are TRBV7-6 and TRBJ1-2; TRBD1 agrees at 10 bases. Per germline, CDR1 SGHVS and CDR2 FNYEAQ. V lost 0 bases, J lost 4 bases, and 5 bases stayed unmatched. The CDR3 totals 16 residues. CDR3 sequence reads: CASSLAVGDRGYGYTF. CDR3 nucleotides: TGTGCCAGCAGCTTAGCTGTAGGGGACAGGGGCTATGGCTACACCTTC.

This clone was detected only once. In DNA, the CDR3 is TGTGCCAGCTCACCACCGTCGACAGGGGGCGACGGCTACACCTTC. This sequence encodes CASSPPSTGGDGYTF. This chain connects TRBV18 to TRBJ1-2; 10 bases agree with TRBD1. The germline V gene has CDR1 KGHSH and CDR2 LQKENI. Losses at the gene ends were 0 bases for V and 8 bases for J; bases not matched to a gene: 6. This CDR3 is built from 15 residues.

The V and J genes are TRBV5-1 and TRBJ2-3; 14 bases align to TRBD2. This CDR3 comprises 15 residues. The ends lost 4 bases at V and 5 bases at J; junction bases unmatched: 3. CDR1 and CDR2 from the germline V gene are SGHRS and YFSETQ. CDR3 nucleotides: TGCGCCAGCAGCACCGGGACTAGCGGGAGAGATACGCAGTATTTT. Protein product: CASSTGTSGRDTQYF.

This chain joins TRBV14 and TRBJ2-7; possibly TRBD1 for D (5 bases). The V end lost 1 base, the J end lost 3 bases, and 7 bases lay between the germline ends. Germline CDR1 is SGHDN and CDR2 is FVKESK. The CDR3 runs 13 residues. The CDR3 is CASSQGQLYEQYF. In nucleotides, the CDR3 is TGTGCCAGCAGCCAAGGACAGCTCTACGAGCAGTACTTC.

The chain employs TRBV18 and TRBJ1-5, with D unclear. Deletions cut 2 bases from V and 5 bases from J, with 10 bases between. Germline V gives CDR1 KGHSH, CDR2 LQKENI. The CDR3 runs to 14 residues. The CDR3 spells CASSPYDNYQPQHF. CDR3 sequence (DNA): TGTGCCAGCTCACCATATGACAACTATCAGCCCCAGCATTTT.

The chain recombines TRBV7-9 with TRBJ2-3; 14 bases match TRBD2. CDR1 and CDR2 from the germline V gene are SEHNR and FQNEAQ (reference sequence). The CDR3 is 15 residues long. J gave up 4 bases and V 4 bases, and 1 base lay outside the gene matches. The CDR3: CASSSGLAGADTQYF. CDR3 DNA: TGTGCCAGCAGCTCGGGACTAGCGGGGGCAGATACGCAGTATTTT.

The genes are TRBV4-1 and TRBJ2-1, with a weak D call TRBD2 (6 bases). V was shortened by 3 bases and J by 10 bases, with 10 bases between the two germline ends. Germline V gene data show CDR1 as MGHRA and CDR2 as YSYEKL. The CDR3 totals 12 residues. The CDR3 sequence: CASSQTSDEQFF. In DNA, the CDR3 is TGCGCCAGCAGCCAGACTAGTGACGAGCAGTTCTTC.

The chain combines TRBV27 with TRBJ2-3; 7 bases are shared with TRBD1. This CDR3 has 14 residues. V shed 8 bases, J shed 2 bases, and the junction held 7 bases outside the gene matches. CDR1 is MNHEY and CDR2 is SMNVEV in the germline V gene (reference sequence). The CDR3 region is CASWGQSFTDTQYF. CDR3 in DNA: TGTGCCAGCTGGGGACAGTCGTTCACAGATACGCAGTATTTT.

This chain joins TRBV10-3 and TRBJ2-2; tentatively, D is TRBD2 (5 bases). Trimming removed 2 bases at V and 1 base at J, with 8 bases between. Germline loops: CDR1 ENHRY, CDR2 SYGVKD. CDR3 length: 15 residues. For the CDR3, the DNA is TGTGCCATCAGTGAGATCGGGAAGAACACCGGGGAGCTGTTTTTT. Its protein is CAISEIGKNTGELFF.

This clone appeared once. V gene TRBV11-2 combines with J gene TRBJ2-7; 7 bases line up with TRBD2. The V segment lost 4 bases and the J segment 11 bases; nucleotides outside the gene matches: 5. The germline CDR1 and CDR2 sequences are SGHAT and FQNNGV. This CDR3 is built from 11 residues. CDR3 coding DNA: TGTGCCAGCAGCTGGTGGGGGGGGAAGTACTTC. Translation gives CASSWWGGKYF. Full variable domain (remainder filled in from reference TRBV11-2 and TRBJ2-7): EAGVAQSPRYKIIEKRQSVAFWCNPISGHATLYWYQQILGQGPKLLIQFQNNGVVDDSQLPKDRFSAERLKGVDSTLKIQPAKLEDSAVYLCASSWWGGKYFGPGTRLTVT.

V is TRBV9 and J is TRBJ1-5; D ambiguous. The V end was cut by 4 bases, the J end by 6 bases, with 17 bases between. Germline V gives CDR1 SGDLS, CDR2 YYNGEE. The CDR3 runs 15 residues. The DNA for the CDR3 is TGTGCCAGCAGCAGTTCAGGAGACCCTGGTCAGCCCCAGCATTTT. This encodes CASSSSGDPGQPQHF.

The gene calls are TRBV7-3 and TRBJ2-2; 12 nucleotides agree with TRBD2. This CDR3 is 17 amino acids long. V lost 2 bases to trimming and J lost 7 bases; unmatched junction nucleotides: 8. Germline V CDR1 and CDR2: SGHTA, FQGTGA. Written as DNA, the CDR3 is TGTGCCAGCAGCTTAGGTCTAGCGGGAGGGCCGAACGGGGAGCTGTTTTTT. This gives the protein CASSLGLAGGPNGELFF.

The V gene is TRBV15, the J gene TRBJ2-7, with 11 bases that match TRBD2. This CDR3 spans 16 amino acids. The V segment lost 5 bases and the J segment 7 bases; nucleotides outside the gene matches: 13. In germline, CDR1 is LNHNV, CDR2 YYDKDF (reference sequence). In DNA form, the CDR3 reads TGTGCCACCAGCCGGGTCGGTAGCGGGAGGGCGGGGGAGCAGTACTTC. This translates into CATSRVGSGRAGEQYF.

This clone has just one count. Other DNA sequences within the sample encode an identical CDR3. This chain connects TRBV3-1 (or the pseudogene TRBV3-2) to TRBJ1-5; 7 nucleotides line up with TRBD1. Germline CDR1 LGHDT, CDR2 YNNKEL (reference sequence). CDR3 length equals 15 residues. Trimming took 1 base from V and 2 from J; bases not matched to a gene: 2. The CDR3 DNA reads TGTGCCAGCAGCCAAGGACAGGGTGGCAATCAGCCCCAGCATTTT. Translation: CASSQGQGGNQPQHF.

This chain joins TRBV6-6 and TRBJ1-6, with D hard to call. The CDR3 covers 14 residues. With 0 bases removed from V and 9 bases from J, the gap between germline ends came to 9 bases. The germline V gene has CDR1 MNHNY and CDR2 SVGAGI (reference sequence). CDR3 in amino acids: CASSYSSESSPLHF. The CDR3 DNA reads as TGTGCCAGCAGTTACTCCTCGGAGAGTTCACCCCTCCACTTT.

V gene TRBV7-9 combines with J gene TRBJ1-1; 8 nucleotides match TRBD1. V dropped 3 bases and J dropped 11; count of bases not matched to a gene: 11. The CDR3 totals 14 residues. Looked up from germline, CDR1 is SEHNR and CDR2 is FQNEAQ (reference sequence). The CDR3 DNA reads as TGTGCCAGCAGCTTGTCGCAGGGGGCTACGGAGGCTTTCTTT. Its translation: CASSLSQGATEAFF.

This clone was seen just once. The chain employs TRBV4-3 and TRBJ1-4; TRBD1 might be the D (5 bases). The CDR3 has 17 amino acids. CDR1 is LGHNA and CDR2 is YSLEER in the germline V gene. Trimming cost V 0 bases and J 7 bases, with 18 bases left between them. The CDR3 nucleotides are TGCGCCAGCAGCCAAGAAAGGGGTCGAGGTGGCGGTGAAAAACTGTTTTTT. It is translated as CASSQERGRGGGEKLFF.

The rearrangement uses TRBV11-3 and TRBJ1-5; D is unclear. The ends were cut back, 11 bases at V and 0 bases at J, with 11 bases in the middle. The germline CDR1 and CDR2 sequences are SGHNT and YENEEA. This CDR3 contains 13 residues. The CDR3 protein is CAAALSSNQPQHF. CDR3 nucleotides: TGTGCCGCGGCGCTCTCTAGCAATCAGCCCCAGCATTTT.

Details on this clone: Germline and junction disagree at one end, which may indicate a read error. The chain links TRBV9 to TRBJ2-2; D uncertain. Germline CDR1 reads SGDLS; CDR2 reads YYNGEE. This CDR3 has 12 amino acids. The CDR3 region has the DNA TGTGCCAGCAGCCAGAACGCCGGGGAGCTGTTTTTT. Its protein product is CASSQNAGELFF. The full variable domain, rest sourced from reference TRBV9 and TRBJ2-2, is DSGVTQTPKHLITATGQRVTLRCSPRSGDLSVYWYQQSLDQGLQFLIQYYNGEERAKGNILERFSAQQFPDLHSELNLSSLELGDSALYFCASSQNAGELFFGEGSRLTVL.

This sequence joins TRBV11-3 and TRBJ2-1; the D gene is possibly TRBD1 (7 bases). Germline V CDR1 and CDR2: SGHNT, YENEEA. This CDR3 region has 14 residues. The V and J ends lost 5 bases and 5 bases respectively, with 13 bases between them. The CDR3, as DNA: TGTGCCAGCAGCAAAGGCGGGACAGACAATGAGCAGTTCTTC. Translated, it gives CASSKGGTDNEQFF.

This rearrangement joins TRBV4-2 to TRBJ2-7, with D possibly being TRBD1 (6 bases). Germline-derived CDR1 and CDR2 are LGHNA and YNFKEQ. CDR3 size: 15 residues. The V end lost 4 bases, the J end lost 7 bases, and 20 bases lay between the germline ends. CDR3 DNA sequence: TGTGCCAGCAGCCCCCCTGGCAGGGGATTGGAGGAGCAGTACTTC. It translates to CASSPPGRGLEEQYF.

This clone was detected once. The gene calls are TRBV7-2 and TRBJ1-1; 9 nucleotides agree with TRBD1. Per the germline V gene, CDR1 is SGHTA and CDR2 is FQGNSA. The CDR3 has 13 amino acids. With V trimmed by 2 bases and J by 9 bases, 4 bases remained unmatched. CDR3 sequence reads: CASSLNTGGQAFF. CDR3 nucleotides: TGTGCCAGCAGCTTAAATACAGGGGGCCAAGCTTTCTTT.

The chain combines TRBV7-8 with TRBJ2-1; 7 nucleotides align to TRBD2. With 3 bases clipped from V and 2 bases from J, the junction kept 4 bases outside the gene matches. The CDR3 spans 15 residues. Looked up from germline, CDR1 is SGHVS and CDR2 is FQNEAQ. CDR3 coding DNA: TGTGCCAGCAGCTTGACTAGCAGAACCTACAATGAGCAGTTCTTC. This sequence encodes CASSLTSRTYNEQFF.

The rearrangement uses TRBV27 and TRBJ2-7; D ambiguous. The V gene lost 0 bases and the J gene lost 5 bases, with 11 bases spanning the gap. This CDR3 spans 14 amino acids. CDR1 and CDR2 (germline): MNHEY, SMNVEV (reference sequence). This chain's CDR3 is CASSLSWLADEQYF. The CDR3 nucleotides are TGTGCCAGCAGTTTATCTTGGTTAGCCGACGAGCAGTACTTC.

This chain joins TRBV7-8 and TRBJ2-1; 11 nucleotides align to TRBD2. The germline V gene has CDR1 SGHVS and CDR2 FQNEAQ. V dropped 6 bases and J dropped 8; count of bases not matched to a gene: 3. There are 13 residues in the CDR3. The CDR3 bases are TGTGCCAGCAGACTAGCGGGAGCGGATGAGCAGTTCTTC. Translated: CASRLAGADEQFF.

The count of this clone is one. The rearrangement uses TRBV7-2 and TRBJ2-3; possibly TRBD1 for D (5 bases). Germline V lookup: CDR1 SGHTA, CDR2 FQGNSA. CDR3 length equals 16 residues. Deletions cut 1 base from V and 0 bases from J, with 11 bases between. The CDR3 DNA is TGTGCCAGCAGCTTAGGTCTAGGGGTTAGCACAGATACGCAGTATTTT. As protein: CASSLGLGVSTDTQYF.